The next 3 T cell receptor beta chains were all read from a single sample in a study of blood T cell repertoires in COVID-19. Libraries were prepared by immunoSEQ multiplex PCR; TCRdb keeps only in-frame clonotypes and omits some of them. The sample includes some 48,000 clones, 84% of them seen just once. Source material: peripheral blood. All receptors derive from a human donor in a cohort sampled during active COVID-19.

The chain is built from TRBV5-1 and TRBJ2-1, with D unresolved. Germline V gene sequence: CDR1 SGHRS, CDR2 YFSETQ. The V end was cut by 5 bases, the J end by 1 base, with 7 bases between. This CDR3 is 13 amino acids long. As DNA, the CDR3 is TGCGCCAGCAGTTCCAGTTCCTACAATGAGCAGTTCTTC. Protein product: CASSSSSYNEQFF.

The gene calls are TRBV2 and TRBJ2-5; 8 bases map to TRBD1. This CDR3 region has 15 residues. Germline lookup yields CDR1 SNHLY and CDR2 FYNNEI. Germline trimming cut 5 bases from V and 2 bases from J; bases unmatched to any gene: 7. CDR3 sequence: CASSRGTGPQETQYF. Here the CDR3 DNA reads TGTGCCAGCAGTCGAGGGACAGGACCTCAAGAGACCCAGTACTTC.

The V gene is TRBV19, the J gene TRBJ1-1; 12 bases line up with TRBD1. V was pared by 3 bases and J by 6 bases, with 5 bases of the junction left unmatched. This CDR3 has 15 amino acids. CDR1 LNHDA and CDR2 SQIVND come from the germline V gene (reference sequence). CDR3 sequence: CASSMGDRGPPEAFF. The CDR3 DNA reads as TGTGCCAGTAGTATGGGGGACAGGGGGCCTCCTGAAGCTTTCTTT.